This T cell receptor (beta chain) stems from a study of breast tumors, draining lymph nodes, adjacent tissues. Study observations and caveats: Tumor repertoires ranked between lymph nodes and nontumor tissue in diversity, with V and J gene preferences. The lymph node origin of tumor T cells was framed as consistent with a hypothesis, not demonstrated.

This clonotype was seen at least ten times. Its cognate antigen is unknown. Breast cancer patients provided tissue from their axillary draining lymph nodes. TCRdb processed the multiplex PCR reads anew with MiXCR; each CDR3 protein has one entry. This sample yields under 150,000 distinct CDR3 sequences, of which around 20% are seen a single time; 2% to 2.5% belongs to the top ten. Looked up from germline, CDR1 is SGHRS and CDR2 is YFSETQ. The junction had 5 bases not matched to a gene; V was cut back by 1 base and J by 6 bases. This CDR3 spans 15 amino acids. The TCR was taken from a female donor with breast cancer. Some clones in this sample may be carry-over from other donors' samples. The chain combines TRBV5-1 with TRBJ2-1, with TRBD2 identical over 9 bases. The sequencing sample was made of axillary lymph node tissue. The CDR3 loop is CASSLQSGGSNEQFF. CDR3 coding DNA: TGCGCCAGCAGCTTGCAAAGCGGGGGGAGCAATGAGCAGTTCTTC.